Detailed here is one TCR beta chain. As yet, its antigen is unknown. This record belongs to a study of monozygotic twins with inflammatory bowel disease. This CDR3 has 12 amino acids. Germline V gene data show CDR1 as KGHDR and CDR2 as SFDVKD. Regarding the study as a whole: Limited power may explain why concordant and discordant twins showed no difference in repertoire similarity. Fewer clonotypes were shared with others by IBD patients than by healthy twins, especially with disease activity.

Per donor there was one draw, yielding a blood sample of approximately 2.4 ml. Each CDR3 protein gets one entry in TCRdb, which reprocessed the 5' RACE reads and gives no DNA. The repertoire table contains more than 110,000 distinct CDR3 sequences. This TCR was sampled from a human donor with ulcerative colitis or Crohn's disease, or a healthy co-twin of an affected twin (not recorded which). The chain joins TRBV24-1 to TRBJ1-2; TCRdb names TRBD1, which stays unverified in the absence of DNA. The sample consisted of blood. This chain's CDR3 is CATSDPGKNYTF.